This TCR beta chain was recovered during a study of ipilimumab plus nivolumab after autologous stem cell transplantation. Study overall: Typical patient got 5 ipilimumab doses and about eight nivolumab doses (median).

Germline loops: CDR1 KGHSH, CDR2 LQKENI. The CDR3 spans 15 residues. Between the trimmed V and J ends, which lost 2 bases and 1 base, there was a span of 9 bases. Details on this clone: Its antigen is not identified.

Clones were sequenced by immunoSEQ multiplex PCR, and TCRdb holds only the in-frame ones, with some missing. The table has 40,000 to 45,000 clones, nearly 95% seen once. Starting 14 to 28 days after autologous transplant, ipilimumab 1 mg/kg was given. Dosing: nivolumab 3 mg/kg IV, weeks 1, 4, 7, 10, then every two weeks to week 26. Overall study findings and caveats: Per the authors, repertoire, Treg and microbiota data justify further study.

The sample consisted of PBMCs, taken in a trial of ipilimumab plus nivolumab as post-transplant consolidation. The sequence was obtained from a male donor with multiple myeloma. The V call is TRBV18, the J call TRBJ2-1, with unresolved D. The CDR3 nucleotides read TGTGCCAGCTCACCAGCACATGGGTCCTACAATGAGCAGTTCTTC. Protein sequence: CASSPAHGSYNEQFF.